These T cell receptor beta chains were read from a single sample in a study of cytomegalovirus exposure and HLA in healthy donors. Using immunoSEQ multiplex PCR, the repertoire was profiled, and TCRdb retains in-frame clones only, with some absent. The sample has about 150,000 clones; 80% are singletons. Sequencing input: PBMCs. The source is a man in his thirties or forties in good health and CMV-seronegative. CDR3s include the opening cysteine and the closing phenylalanine or tryptophan. The order of the fields is V gene, J gene, D gene, clone size, CDR3 DNA, CDR3 protein. D genes are given only for firm matches. Size is stated for part of the rows, as once, few or many counts, or as a class when the clone is expanded.

>TRBV5-3|TRBJ1-2|-|-
TGTGCCTACATGGGGGCCTATGGCTACACCTTC
CAYMGAYGYTF
>TRBV6-5|TRBJ2-2|TRBD2|once
TGTGCCAGCGGACTAGCGGCTCTCACCGGGGAGCTGTTTTTT
CASGLAALTGELFF
>TRBV28|TRBJ1-1|TRBD1|-
TGTGCCAGCAGTTTAGGGACAGGGTCAGAGAACACTGAAGCTTTCTTT
CASSLGTGSENTEAFF
>TRBV6-1|TRBJ2-7|-|-
TGTGCCAGCAGGCGACAGGCGGACTACGAGCAGTACTTC
CASRRQADYEQYF
>TRBV28|TRBJ1-1|TRBD1|-
TGTGCCAGCAGTCCTTTAGGGACAGGGGATGTAACTGAAGCTTTCTTT
CASSPLGTGDVTEAFF
>TRBV6-5|TRBJ1-3|-|once
TGTGCCAGCTGGGAGACAGGCTCTGGAAACACCATATATTTT
CASWETGSGNTIYF
>TRBV29-1|TRBJ2-7|TRBD1|-
TGCAGCGGGGGGGGACAGGGGGTTAGCGGGAGACAGTACGAGCAGTACTTC
CSGGGQGVSGRQYEQYF
>TRBV7-9|TRBJ1-1|-|-
TGTGCCAGCAGCCCACAGAACACTGAAGCTTTCTTT
CASSPQNTEAFF
>TRBV7-2|TRBJ1-1|-|-
TGTGCCAGCAGCTTAGGTTTGCAGACTGAAGCTTTCTTT
CASSLGLQTEAFF
>TRBV7-2|TRBJ1-5|-|-
TGTGCCAGCAGCCCTCTAGCCAGGGGTAGCAATCAGCCCCAGCATTTT
CASSPLARGSNQPQHF
>TRBV2|TRBJ2-7|-|-
TGTGCCAGCCATGGGGCAGTACGCTCCTACGAGCAGTACTTC
CASHGAVRSYEQYF
>TRBV5-1|TRBJ1-4|-|-
TGCGCCAGCAGCCGTGGAGGGGTCACTAATGAAAAACTGTTTTTT
CASSRGGVTNEKLFF
>TRBV7-8|TRBJ2-1|-|-
TGTGCCAGCAGCTTAGTAGGCGGGACGTACAATGAGCAGTTCTTC
CASSLVGGTYNEQFF
>TRBV7-6|TRBJ2-1|-|-
TGTGCCAGCAGCTTCGGGCAGGGAAGCTACAATGAGCAGTTCTTC
CASSFGQGSYNEQFF
>TRBV11-3|TRBJ2-7|TRBD1|-
TGTGCCAGCAGCTCGGGACAGGCTACATACGAGCAGTACTTC
CASSSGQATYEQYF
>TRBV6-4|TRBJ2-2|TRBD1|-
TGTGCCAGCATCCGACAGGGAAAGAGCACCGGGGAGCTGTTTTTT
CASIRQGKSTGELFF
>TRBV30|TRBJ2-7|-|-
TGTGCCTGGAGTAGAGGGAGCTCCTACGAGCAGTACTTC
CAWSRGSSYEQYF
>TRBV6-5|TRBJ2-5|-|-
TGTGCCAGCAGCTTGAGCGCGGGCCCCTCGGGGACCCAGTACTTC
CASSLSAGPSGTQYF
>TRBV27|TRBJ2-1|TRBD2|-
TGTGCCAGCAGTTTACGAGGTAGCGGGGTTTCCTACAATGAGCAGTTCTTC
CASSLRGSGVSYNEQFF
>TRBV9|TRBJ1-1|-|-
TGTGCCAGCAGCGTAGACCCAGGGGAACGAGCTTTCTTT
CASSVDPGERAFF
>TRBV28|TRBJ1-2|-|-
TGTGCCAGCAGTTTATCCAGGAACTATGGCTACACCTTC
CASSLSRNYGYTF
>TRBV19|TRBJ2-7|TRBD1|-
TGTGCCAGTAGTAGCACCGGGACAGGCAACGAGCAGTACTTC
CASSSTGTGNEQYF
>TRBV27|TRBJ1-2|-|-
TGTGCCAGCAGTTCCGCAGGGTATGGCTACACCTTC
CASSSAGYGYTF
>TRBV7-9|TRBJ1-5|TRBD1|-
TGTGCCAGCAGCTACGGGACAGGACGAAATCAGCCCCAGCATTTT
CASSYGTGRNQPQHF
>TRBV10-3|TRBJ2-1|TRBD2|-
TGTGCCATCAGTGATAGGACTAGCGTTCACAATGAGCAGTTCTTC
CAISDRTSVHNEQFF
>TRBV30|TRBJ2-5|TRBD2|-
TGTGCCTGGAGTGCCGGGACTAGTGGCGAGACCCAGTACTTC
CAWSAGTSGETQYF
>TRBV29-1|TRBJ2-7|-|-
TGCAGCGTTTCCCCCGGGAGCTACGAGCAGTACTTC
CSVSPGSYEQYF
>TRBV27|TRBJ2-2|TRBD2|-
TGTGCCAGCAGTCCCCGCGGCCTAGCGGGGCCAAGGGGCGGGGAGCTGTTTTTT
CASSPRGLAGPRGGELFF
>TRBV29-1|TRBJ1-3|TRBD1|-
TGCAGCGTTCGACAGGGCCACTCTGGAAACACCATATATTTT
CSVRQGHSGNTIYF